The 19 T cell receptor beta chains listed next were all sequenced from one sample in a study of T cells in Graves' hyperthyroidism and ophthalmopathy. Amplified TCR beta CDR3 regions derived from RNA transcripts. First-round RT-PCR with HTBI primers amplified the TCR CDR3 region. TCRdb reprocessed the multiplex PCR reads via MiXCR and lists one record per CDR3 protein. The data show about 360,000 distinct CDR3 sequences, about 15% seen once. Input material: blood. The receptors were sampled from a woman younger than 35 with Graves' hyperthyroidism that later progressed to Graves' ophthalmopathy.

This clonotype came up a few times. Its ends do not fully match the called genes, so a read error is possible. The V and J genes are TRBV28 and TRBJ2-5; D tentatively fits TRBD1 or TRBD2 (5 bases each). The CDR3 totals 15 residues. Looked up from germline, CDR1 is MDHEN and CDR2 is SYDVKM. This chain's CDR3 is CASSLGPRRSETQCF. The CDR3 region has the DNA TGTGCCAGCAGTTTGGGACCGCGGCGCTCAGAGACCCAGTGCTTC.

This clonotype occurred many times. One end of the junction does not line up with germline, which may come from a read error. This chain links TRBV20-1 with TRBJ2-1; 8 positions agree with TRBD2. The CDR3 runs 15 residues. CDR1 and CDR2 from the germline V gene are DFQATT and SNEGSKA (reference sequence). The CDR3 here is CRATFMSGGLGEQFF. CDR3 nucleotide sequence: TGCAGAGCTACCTTTATGAGCGGGGGCCTGGGGGAGCAGTTCTTC.

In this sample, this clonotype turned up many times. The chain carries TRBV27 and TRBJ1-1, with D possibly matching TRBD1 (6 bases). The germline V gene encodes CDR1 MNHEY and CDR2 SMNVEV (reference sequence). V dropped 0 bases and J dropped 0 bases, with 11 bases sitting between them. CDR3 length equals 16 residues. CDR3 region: CASSLSGDILNTEAFF. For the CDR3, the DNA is TGTGCCAGCAGTTTATCGGGGGACATCCTGAACACTGAAGCTTTCTTT.

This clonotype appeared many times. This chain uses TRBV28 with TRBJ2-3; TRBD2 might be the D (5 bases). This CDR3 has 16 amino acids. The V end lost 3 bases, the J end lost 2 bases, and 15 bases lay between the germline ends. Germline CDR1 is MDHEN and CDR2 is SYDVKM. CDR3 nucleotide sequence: TGTGCCAGCAGTTTTGCGCTAGCCGGTGCCACAGATACGCAGTATTTT. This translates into CASSFALAGATDTQYF.

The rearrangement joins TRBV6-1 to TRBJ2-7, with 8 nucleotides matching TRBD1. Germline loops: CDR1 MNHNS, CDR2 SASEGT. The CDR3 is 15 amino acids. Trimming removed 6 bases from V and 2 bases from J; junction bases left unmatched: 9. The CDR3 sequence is CASSAGTGPTYEQYF. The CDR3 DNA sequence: TGTGCCAGCAGCGCCGGGACAGGTCCTACCTACGAGCAGTACTTC.

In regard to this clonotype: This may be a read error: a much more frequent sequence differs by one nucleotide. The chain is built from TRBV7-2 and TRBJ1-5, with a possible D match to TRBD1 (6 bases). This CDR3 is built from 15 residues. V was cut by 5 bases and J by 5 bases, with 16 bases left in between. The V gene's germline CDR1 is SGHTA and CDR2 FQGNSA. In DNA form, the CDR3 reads TGTGCCAGCAGCCCGGGGGGACATGGCCATCAGCCCCAGCATTTT. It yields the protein CASSPGGHGHQPQHF. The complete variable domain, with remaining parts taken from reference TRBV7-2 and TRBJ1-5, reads GAGVSQSPSNKVTEKGKDVELRCDPISGHTALYWYRQSLGQGLEFLIYFQGNSAPDKSGLPSDRFSAERTGGSVSTLTIQRTQQEDSAVYLCASSPGGHGHQPQHFGDGTRLSIL.

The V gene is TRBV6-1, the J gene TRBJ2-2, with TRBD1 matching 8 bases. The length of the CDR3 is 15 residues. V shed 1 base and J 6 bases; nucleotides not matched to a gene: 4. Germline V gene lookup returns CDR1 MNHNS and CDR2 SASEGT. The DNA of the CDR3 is TGTGCCAGCAGTGAAGAGGACAGGGTATCCGGGGAGCTGTTTTTT. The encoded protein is CASSEEDRVSGELFF.

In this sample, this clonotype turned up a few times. Here the CDR3 reads CASSVQPQHF. As DNA, the CDR3 is TGTGCCAGCAGTGTTCAGCCCCAGCATTTT. V usage is TRBV6-1 and J usage is TRBJ1-5; D is ambiguous. Trimming shortened V by 4 bases and J by 6 bases, and 1 base separated the two germline ends. The CDR3 totals 10 residues. CDR1 and CDR2 from the germline V gene are MNHNS and SASEGT.

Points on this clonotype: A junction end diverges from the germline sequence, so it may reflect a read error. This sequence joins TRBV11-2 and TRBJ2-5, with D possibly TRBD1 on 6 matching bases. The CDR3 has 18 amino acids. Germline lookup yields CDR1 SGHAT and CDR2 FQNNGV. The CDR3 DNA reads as TGCGCCAGCAGCCCACAGGGTCCTGCTTCGGGTCGAGGAGGGACCCAGTACTTC. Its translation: CASSPQGPASGRGGTQYF.

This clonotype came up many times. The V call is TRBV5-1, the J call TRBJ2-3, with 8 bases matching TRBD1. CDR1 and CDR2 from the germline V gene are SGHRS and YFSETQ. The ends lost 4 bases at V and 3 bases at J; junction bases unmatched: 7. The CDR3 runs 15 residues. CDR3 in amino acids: CASSQDRASTDTQYF. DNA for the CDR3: TGCGCCAGCAGCCAGGACAGGGCGAGTACAGATACGCAGTATTTT.

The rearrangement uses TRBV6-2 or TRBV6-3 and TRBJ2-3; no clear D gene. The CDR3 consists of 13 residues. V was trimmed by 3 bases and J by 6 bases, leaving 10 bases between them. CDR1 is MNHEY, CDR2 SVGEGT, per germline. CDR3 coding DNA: TGTGCCAGCAGTTATTCCGTGCAGGATACGCAGTATTTT. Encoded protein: CASSYSVQDTQYF.

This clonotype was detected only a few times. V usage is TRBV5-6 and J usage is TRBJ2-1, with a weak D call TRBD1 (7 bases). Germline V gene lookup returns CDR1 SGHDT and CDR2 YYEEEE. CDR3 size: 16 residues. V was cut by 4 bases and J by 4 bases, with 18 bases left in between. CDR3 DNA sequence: TGTGCCAGCAGCCTCCTGGAGGGGGCGCGATACAATGAGCAGTTCTTC. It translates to CASSLLEGARYNEQFF.

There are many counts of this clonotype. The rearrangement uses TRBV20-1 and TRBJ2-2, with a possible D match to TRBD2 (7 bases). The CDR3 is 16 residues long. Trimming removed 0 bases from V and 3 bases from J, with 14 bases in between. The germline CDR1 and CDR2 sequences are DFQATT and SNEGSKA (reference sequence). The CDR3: CSARDLGEGDTGELFF. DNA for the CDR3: TGCAGTGCTAGAGATCTCGGGGAGGGGGACACCGGGGAGCTGTTTTTT.

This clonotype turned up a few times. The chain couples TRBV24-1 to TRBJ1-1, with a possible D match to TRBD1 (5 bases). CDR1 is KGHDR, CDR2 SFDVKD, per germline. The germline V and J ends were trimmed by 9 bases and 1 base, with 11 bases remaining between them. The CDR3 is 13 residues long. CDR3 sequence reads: CATASTGNTEAFF. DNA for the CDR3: TGTGCCACCGCTTCCACAGGGAACACTGAAGCTTTCTTT.

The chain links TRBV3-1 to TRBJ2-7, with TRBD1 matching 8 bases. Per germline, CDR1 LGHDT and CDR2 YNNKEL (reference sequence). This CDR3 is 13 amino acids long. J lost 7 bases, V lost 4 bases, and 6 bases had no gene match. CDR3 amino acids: CASSPTGTGEQYF. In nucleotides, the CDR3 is TGTGCCAGCAGCCCAACGGGGACAGGTGAGCAGTACTTC.

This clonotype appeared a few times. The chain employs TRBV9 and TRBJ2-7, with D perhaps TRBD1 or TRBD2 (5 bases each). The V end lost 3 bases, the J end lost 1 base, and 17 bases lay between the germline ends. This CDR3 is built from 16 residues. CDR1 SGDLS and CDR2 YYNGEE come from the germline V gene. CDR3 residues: CASSADRDRPSYEQYF. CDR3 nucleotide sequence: TGTGCCAGCAGCGCCGACCGGGACCGCCCTTCCTACGAGCAGTACTTC.

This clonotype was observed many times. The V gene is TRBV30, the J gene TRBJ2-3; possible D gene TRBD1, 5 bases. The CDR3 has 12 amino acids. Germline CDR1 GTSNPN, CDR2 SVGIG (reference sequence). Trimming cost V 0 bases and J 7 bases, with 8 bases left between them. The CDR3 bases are TGTGCCTGGAGTGTAAAGGGGTATACGCAGTATTTT. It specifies CAWSVKGYTQYF. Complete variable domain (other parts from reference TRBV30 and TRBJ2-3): SQTIHQWPATLVQPVGSPLSLECTVEGTSNPNLYWYRQAAGRGLQLLFYSVGIGQISSEVPQNLSASRPQDRQFILSSKKLLLSDSGFYLCAWSVKGYTQYFGPGTRLTVL.

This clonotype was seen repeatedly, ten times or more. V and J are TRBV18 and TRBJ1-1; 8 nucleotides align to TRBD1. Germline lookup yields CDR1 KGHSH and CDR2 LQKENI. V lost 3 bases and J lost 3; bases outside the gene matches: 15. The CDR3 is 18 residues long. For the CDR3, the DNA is TGTGCCAGCTCACCCGGCGAACGACAGGGGCCTTCGGACACTGAAGCTTTCTTT. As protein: CASSPGERQGPSDTEAFF.

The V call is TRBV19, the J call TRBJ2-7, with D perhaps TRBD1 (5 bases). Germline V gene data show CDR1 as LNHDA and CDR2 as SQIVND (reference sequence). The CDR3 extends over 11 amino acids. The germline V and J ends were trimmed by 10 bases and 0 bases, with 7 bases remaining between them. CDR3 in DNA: TGTGCCAAGACAGACTCCTACGAGCAGTACTTC. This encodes CAKTDSYEQYF.